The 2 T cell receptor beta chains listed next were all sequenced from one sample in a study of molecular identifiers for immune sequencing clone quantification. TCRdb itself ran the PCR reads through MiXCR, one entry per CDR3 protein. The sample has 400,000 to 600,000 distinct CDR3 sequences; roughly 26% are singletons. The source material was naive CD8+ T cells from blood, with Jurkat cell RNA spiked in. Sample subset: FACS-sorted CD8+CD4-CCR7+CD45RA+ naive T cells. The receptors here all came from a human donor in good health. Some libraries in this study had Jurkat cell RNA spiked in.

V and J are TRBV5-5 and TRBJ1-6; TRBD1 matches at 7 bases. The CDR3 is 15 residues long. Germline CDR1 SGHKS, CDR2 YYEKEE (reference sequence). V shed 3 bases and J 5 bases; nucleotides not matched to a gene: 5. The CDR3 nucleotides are TGTGCCAGCAGCTCCGGGACAGACGATAATTCACCCCTCCACTTT. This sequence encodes CASSSGTDDNSPLHF.

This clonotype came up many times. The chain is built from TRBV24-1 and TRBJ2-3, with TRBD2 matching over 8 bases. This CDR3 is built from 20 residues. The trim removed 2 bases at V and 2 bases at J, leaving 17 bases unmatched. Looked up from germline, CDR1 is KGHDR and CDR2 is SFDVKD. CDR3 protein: CATSDSPFSGSGTTTDTQYF. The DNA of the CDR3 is TGTGCCACCAGTGATTCCCCGTTTAGTGGTAGCGGGACTACCACAGATACGCAGTATTTT.